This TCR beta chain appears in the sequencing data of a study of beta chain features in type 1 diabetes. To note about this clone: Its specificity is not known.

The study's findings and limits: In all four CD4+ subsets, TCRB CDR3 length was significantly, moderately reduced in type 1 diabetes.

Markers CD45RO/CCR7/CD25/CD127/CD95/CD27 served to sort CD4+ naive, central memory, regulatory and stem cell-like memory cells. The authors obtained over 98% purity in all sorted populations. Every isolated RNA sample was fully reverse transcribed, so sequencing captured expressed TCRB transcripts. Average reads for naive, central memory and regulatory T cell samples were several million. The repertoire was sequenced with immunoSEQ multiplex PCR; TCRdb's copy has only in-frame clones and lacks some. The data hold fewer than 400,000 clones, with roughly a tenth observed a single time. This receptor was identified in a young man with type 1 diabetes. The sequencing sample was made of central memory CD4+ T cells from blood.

In nucleotides, the CDR3 is TGTGCCAGCAGCTTTTCTACCGTGGGCACTGGGGAGCTGTTTTTT. Protein product: CASSFSTVGTGELFF. The chain couples TRBV11-3 to TRBJ2-2; the D is unclear. This CDR3 is built from 15 residues. Trimming shortened V by 3 bases and J by 8 bases, and 16 bases separated the two germline ends. The germline V gene has CDR1 SGHNT and CDR2 YENEEA.